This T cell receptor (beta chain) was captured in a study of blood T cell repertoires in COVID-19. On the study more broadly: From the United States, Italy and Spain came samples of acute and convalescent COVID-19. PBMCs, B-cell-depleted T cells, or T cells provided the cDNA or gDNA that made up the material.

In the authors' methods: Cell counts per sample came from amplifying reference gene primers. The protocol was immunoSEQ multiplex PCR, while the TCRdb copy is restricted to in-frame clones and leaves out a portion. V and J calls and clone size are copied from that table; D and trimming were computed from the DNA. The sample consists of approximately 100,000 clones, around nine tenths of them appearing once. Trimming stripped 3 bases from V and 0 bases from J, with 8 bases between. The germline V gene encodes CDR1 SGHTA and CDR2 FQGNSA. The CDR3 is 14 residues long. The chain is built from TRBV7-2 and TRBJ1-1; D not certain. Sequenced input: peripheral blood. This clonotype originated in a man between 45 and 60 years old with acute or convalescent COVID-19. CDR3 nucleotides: TGTGCCAGCAGCTTGACACCCTTGAACACTGAAGCTTTCTTT. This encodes CASSLTPLNTEAFF. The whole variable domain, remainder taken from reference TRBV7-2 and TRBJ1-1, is GAGVSQSPSNKVTEKGKDVELRCDPISGHTALYWYRQSLGQGLEFLIYFQGNSAPDKSGLPSDRFSAERTGGSVSTLTIQRTQQEDSAVYLCASSLTPLNTEAFFGQGTRLTVV.